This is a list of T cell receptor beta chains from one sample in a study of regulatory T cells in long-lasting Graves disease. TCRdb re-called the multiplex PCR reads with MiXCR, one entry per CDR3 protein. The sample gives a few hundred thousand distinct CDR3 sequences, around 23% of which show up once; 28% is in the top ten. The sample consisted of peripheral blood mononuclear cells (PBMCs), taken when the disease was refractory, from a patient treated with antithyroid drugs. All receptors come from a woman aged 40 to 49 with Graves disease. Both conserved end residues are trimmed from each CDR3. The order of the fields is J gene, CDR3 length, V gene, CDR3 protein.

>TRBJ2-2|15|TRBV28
ASSPSTGDGNTGELF
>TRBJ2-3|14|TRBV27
ASSFGGSGRGDTQY
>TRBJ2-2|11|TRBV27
ASSSLRTGELF
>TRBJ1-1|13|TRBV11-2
ASSPSAGLNTEAF
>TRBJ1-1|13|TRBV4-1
ASSQEGNPNTEAF
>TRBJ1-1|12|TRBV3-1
ASSQGHPNTEAF
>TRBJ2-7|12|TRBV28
ASSWTGRPYEQY
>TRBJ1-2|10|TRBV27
ASRTGDYGYT
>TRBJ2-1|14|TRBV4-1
ASSQSSTLADNEQF
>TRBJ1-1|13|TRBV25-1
ASSEWGGLNTEAF
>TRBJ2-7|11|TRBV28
ASSLLRTYEQY
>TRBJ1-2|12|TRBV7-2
ASSLAFTNYGYA
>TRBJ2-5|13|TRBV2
ASRITSGEQETQY
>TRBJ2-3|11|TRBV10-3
AISGREFDTQY
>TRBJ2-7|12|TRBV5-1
ASSQPPGGHEQY
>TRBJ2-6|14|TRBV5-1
ASSWTVSSGANVLT
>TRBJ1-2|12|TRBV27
ASRRLRGNYGYT
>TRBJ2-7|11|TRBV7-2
ASSFRSIYEQY
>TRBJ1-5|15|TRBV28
ASSSPPGAISNQPQH
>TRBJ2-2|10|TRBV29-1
SGGQATGELF
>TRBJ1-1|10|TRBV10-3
AIRLSGTEAF
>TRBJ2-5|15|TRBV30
AWRGQGARVGLETQY
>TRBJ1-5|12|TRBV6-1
ASSNPQGYQPQH
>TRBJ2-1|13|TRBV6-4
ASSLTDSAYNEQF
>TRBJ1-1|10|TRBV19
ASSPRQGLAF
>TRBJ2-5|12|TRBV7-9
ASSLGTSKETQY